The 12 T cell receptor beta chains below all came from one sample that was sequenced in a study of glioma-infiltrating T cells after dendritic cell vaccination. Time point: after dendritic cell vaccination, including at tumor progression/relapse. This table comes from immunoSEQ multiplex PCR, and its TCRdb copy is limited to in-frame clones, with some not included. Among tens of thousands of clones listed, around nine tenths were seen once. The source was blood, collected after dendritic cell vaccination. The source of these receptors is a human donor with glioblastoma.

The table lists this clone with a count of one. The gene calls are TRBV14 and TRBJ2-7; TRBD2 agrees at 9 bases. Germline CDR1 and CDR2: SGHDN and FVKESK. The CDR3 has 16 amino acids. V shed 5 bases, J shed 1 base, and the junction held 9 bases outside the gene matches. The CDR3 sequence: CASSWGLAPISYEQYF. The CDR3 DNA reads as TGTGCCAGCAGCTGGGGACTAGCTCCCATTTCCTACGAGCAGTACTTC. Full variable domain (remainder filled in from reference TRBV14 and TRBJ2-7): EAGVTQFPSHSVIEKGQTVTLRCDPISGHDNLYWYRRVMGKEIKFLLHFVKESKQDESGMPNNRFLAERTGGTYSTLKVQPAELEDSGVYFCASSWGLAPISYEQYFGPGTRLTVT.

The gene calls are TRBV7-2 and TRBJ2-7; 9 nucleotides align to TRBD1. Germline CDR1 reads SGHTA; CDR2 reads FQGNSA. The CDR3 loop spans 14 amino acids. Trimming took 7 bases from V and 2 from J; bases not matched to a gene: 6. The CDR3 is CASNGQGKAYEQYF. CDR3 DNA sequence: TGTGCCAGCAACGGACAGGGGAAGGCCTACGAGCAGTACTTC.

The table lists this clone with a few counts. The chain has TRBV10-3 and TRBJ1-1; the match to TRBD1 covers 8 bases. From germline, CDR1 is ENHRY and CDR2 SYGVKD. V gave up 7 bases and J gave up 6 bases; unmatched junction bases: 7. The CDR3 spans 13 residues. The DNA for the CDR3 is TGTGCCATCACCCCGACAGGGGAGGCTGAAGCTTTCTTT. It translates to CAITPTGEAEAFF.

The chain links TRBV18 to TRBJ1-6, with 8 bases aligning to TRBD1. The V segment lost 2 bases and the J segment 0 bases; nucleotides outside the gene matches: 6. The CDR3 length is 18 residues. Germline-derived CDR1 and CDR2 are KGHSH and LQKENI. CDR3 protein: CASSPTDRGSSYNSPLHF. For the CDR3, the DNA is TGTGCCAGCTCACCAACCGACAGGGGAAGCTCCTATAATTCACCCCTCCACTTT.

V usage is TRBV11-2 and J usage is TRBJ2-5; 8 nucleotides line up with TRBD2. Trimming at V came to 3 bases and at J to 5 bases, leaving 11 bases not matched to a gene. CDR1 is SGHAT, CDR2 FQNNGV, per germline. CDR3 length: 16 amino acids. The CDR3 reads CASSFTSGGPQETQYF. The CDR3 DNA is TGTGCCAGCAGCTTTACTAGCGGCGGCCCCCAGGAGACCCAGTACTTC.

This rearrangement joins TRBV5-4 to TRBJ1-3; TRBD1 matches 7 bases. Germline assignment: CDR1 SGHNT and CDR2 YYREEE (reference sequence). The CDR3 runs 16 residues. Germline trimming cut 4 bases from V and 0 bases from J; bases unmatched to any gene: 7. For the CDR3, the DNA is TGTGCCAGCAGCCCTAGGACAGGTGCCTCTGGAAACACCATATATTTT. Amino acids: CASSPRTGASGNTIYF.

V is TRBV29-1 and J is TRBJ2-7, with a tentative D call TRBD1 (6 bases). There are 13 residues in the CDR3. The germline V gene has CDR1 SQVTM and CDR2 ANQGSEA. Trimming left V 7 bases short and J 0 bases short, with 13 bases between. Written as DNA, the CDR3 is TGCAGCGCCAGTAGGGGGAGCTCCTACGAGCAGTACTTC. It is translated as CSASRGSSYEQYF.

The chain couples TRBV11-3 to TRBJ1-2, with D perhaps matching TRBD1 (5 bases). V was cut by 1 base and J by 8 bases, with 11 bases left in between. The V gene's germline CDR1 is SGHNT and CDR2 YENEEA. The CDR3 loop spans 13 amino acids. CDR3 bases: TGTGCCAGCAGCTTAGGGGGGGGTGCCGGCTACACCTTC. It encodes CASSLGGGAGYTF.

The chain combines TRBV7-6 with TRBJ2-5; D is unresolved. The CDR3 length is 12 residues. From germline, CDR1 is SGHVS and CDR2 FNYEAQ. V gave up 1 base and J gave up 4 bases, with 4 bases separating them. The CDR3 nucleotides read TGTGCCAGCAGCTTAGAGCGAGAGACCCAGTACTTC. Translating it yields CASSLERETQYF.

The V gene is TRBV5-8, the J gene TRBJ2-7; D is undetermined. The germline V gene encodes CDR1 SGHTS and CDR2 YDEGEE. V was shortened by 1 base and J by 4 bases, with 12 bases between the two germline ends. CDR3 length equals 14 residues. CDR3 in amino acids: CASSLMQASYEQYF. The CDR3 bases are TGTGCCAGCAGCTTGATGCAGGCATCATACGAGCAGTACTTC.

The V and J genes are TRBV5-1 and TRBJ2-2; 9 positions match TRBD1. J gave up 6 bases and V 6 bases, and 9 bases lay outside the gene matches. CDR1 SGHRS and CDR2 YFSETQ come from the germline V gene. The CDR3 covers 15 residues. The CDR3 DNA sequence: TGCGCCAGCACGCTTGTGGGACAGGGACCCGGGGAGCTGTTTTTT. Translation: CASTLVGQGPGELFF. The complete variable domain, with remaining parts taken from reference TRBV5-1 and TRBJ2-2, reads KAGVTQTPRYLIKTRGQQVTLSCSPISGHRSVSWYQQTPGQGLQFLFEYFSETQRNKGNFPGRFSGRQFSNSRSEMNVSTLELGDSALYLCASTLVGQGPGELFFGEGSRLTVL.

This clone was seen a handful of times. The rearrangement joins TRBV29-1 to TRBJ2-7; 7 nucleotides match TRBD1. V lost 4 bases, J lost 0 bases, and 6 bases stayed unmatched. Looked up from germline, CDR1 is SQVTM and CDR2 is ANQGSEA. CDR3 length equals 14 residues. The CDR3 DNA follows: TGCAGCGTTGGGGGCAGGGGGAGCTCCTACGAGCAGTACTTC. Translating it yields CSVGGRGSSYEQYF.